The 11 T cell receptor beta chains below all came from one sample that was sequenced in a study of blood T cell repertoires in COVID-19. Generated by immunoSEQ multiplex PCR, the TCRdb table keeps only in-frame clones and is missing some. The sample shows over 600,000 clones, over 80% of them seen only once. Sequenced: peripheral blood. Every receptor here comes from a woman between 18 and 29 years old with acute or convalescent COVID-19.

The chain links TRBV7-6 to TRBJ2-5; no clear D. Trimming removed 1 base from V and 4 bases from J, with 10 bases in between. The CDR3 has 14 amino acids. The germline V gene encodes CDR1 SGHVS and CDR2 FNYEAQ. The CDR3 DNA reads TGTGCCAGCAGCTTAGGAATAGATTTAGAGACCCAGTACTTC. Amino acid sequence: CASSLGIDLETQYF. Drawing the rest from reference TRBV7-6 and TRBJ2-5, the complete variable domain is GAGVSQSPRYKVTKRGQDVALRCDPISGHVSLYWYRQALGQGPEFLTYFNYEAQQDKSGLPNDRFSAERPEGSISTLTIQRTEQRDSAMYRCASSLGIDLETQYFGPGTRLLVL.

The chain joins TRBV3-1 (or the pseudogene TRBV3-2) to TRBJ1-6; D gene uncertain. The CDR3 sequence is 19 residues long. Germline CDR1 and CDR2: LGHDT and YNNKEL (reference sequence). With 0 bases removed from V and 0 bases from J, the gap between germline ends came to 15 bases. The DNA for the CDR3 is TGTGCCAGCAGCCAAGAAGCAGACTCTACCAGCTCCTATAATTCACCCCTCCACTTT. Encoded protein: CASSQEADSTSSYNSPLHF.

The chain employs TRBV29-1 and TRBJ2-2; 7 nucleotides line up with TRBD1. CDR1 and CDR2 (germline): SQVTM, ANQGSEA. The CDR3 has 13 residues. The trim removed 7 bases at V and 1 base at J, leaving 3 bases unmatched. The CDR3 DNA sequence: TGCAGCGGACAGGGCCTGAACACCGGGGAGCTGTTTTTT. The encoded protein is CSGQGLNTGELFF.

The V and J genes are TRBV25-1 and TRBJ2-3; 7 positions agree with TRBD1. J gave up 3 bases and V 2 bases, and 2 bases lay outside the gene matches. Germline CDR1 MGHDK, CDR2 SYGVNS. This CDR3 is built from 14 residues. This CDR3 is CASSEGRGTDTQYF. CDR3 in DNA: TGTGCCAGCAGTGAAGGCAGGGGGACAGATACGCAGTATTTT.

To note about this clone: In the same sample, other DNA sequences code for this CDR3. The CDR3 protein is CASSSGYYEQYF. The CDR3 coding sequence is TGTGCCAGCAGCTCAGGATACTACGAGCAGTACTTC. The gene calls are TRBV7-9 and TRBJ2-7; D is undetermined. Germline CDR1 SEHNR, CDR2 FQNEAQ (reference sequence). The CDR3 is 12 residues long. Trimming shortened V by 4 bases and J by 3 bases, and 7 bases separated the two germline ends.

The table lists this clone with a count of one. The chain carries TRBV27 and TRBJ1-5; D is possibly TRBD1 (5 bases). Germline V gene sequence: CDR1 MNHEY, CDR2 SMNVEV (reference sequence). The V gene lost 1 base and the J gene lost 2 bases, with 12 bases spanning the gap. CDR3 length: 16 residues. This CDR3 reads CASSLFPGGGNQPQHF. The CDR3 DNA reads as TGTGCCAGCAGTTTATTTCCCGGGGGGGGCAATCAGCCCCAGCATTTT.

The chain couples TRBV30 to TRBJ1-1, with TRBD1 matching 7 bases. J was trimmed by 5 bases and V by 3 bases; bases with no gene match: 6. Germline loops: CDR1 GTSNPN, CDR2 SVGIG (reference sequence). The CDR3 contains 13 residues. The CDR3 DNA is TGTGCCTGGAGCCCTCAGACAGGGACTGAAGCTTTCTTT. Encoded protein: CAWSPQTGTEAFF.

For the CDR3, the DNA is TGTGCCACCCGTAGGGGCCACACCTACGAGCAGTACTTC. Translating gives CATRRGHTYEQYF. This chain uses TRBV25-1 with TRBJ2-7, with TRBD1 as a possible D gene (5 bases). The CDR3 contains 13 residues. Trimming took 10 bases from V and 2 from J, leaving 15 bases between them. Germline lookup yields CDR1 MGHDK and CDR2 SYGVNS.

The gene calls are TRBV9 and TRBJ2-1; 7 positions agree with TRBD2. Germline CDR1 and CDR2: SGDLS and YYNGEE. V lost 4 bases, J lost 3 bases, and 4 bases stayed unmatched. The CDR3 has 14 residues. DNA of the CDR3: TGTGCCAGCAGCCCGTGGACTAGCTACAATGAGCAGTTCTTC. Its translation is CASSPWTSYNEQFF.

The genes are TRBV11-2 and TRBJ2-3, with TRBD2 matching over 7 bases. CDR1 is SGHAT and CDR2 is FQNNGV in the germline V gene. The CDR3 is 17 amino acids. V shed 7 bases, J shed 2 bases, and the junction held 15 bases outside the gene matches. The DNA for the CDR3 is TGTGCCAGCATCCCCCTATTCCTAGCGGCTATCACAGATACGCAGTATTTT. Translating it yields CASIPLFLAAITDTQYF.

This clone has a handful of counts. The genes are TRBV3-1 (or the pseudogene TRBV3-2) and TRBJ2-7; D ambiguous. The CDR3 is made up of 12 amino acids. Germline CDR1 and CDR2: LGHDT and YNNKEL (reference sequence). V was cut by 0 bases and J by 4 bases, with 4 bases left in between. The DNA for the CDR3 is TGTGCCAGCAGCCAAGACCCTTACGAGCAGTACTTC. Translating it yields CASSQDPYEQYF.